Shown below are 28 T cell receptor beta chains from a single sample sequenced in a study of PD-1 blockade in classical Hodgkin lymphoma. Data came from immunoSEQ multiplex PCR; TCRdb stores just in-frame clones and leaves some out. The repertoire includes 66,000 or so clones, over 70% of them detected once, and 7.5% to 10% sits in the top ten. Relapse after autologous stem cell transplantation occurred in every patient, and brentuximab vedotin exposure varied. The sample here was peripheral blood mononuclear cells (PBMCs), taken before the second cycle of nivolumab. Receptor source: a human donor with classical Hodgkin lymphoma.

The genes are TRBV4-1 and TRBJ2-7; a weak D match, TRBD2 (5 bases). The V gene's germline CDR1 is MGHRA and CDR2 YSYEKL. This CDR3 has 15 amino acids. Trimming stripped 0 bases from V and 1 base from J, with 10 bases between. CDR3 region: CASSQDTGFSYEQYF. DNA for the CDR3: TGCGCCAGCAGCCAAGACACGGGATTTTCCTACGAGCAGTACTTC.

The rearrangement joins TRBV7-8 to TRBJ1-1, with 9 nucleotides matching TRBD1. The trim removed 3 bases at V and 3 bases at J, leaving 17 bases unmatched. The CDR3 runs 19 residues. CDR1 is SGHVS and CDR2 is FQNEAQ in the germline V gene. Here the CDR3 DNA reads TGTGCCAGCAGCTTTTTAACCGGGGGACAGGGAAGCTGGGACACTGAAGCTTTCTTT. Amino acids: CASSFLTGGQGSWDTEAFF.

The rearrangement joins TRBV6-5 to TRBJ1-1; D unresolved. Germline values: CDR1 MNHEY, CDR2 SVGAGI. The CDR3 has 14 residues. V lost 6 bases, J lost 1 base, and 12 bases lay in between. Here the CDR3 reads CASRSPGANTEAFF. The CDR3 DNA reads TGTGCCAGCAGATCGCCAGGAGCGAACACTGAAGCTTTCTTT.

The chain couples TRBV6-1 to TRBJ2-5; perhaps D is TRBD1 or TRBD2 (6 bases each). This CDR3 contains 15 residues. Germline V gives CDR1 MNHNS, CDR2 SASEGT. Trimming shortened V by 2 bases and J by 2 bases, and 12 bases separated the two germline ends. DNA for the CDR3: TGTGCCAGCAGTGAAAGGGGGGACATTCAAGAGACCCAGTACTTC. Encoded protein: CASSERGDIQETQYF.

The gene calls are TRBV5-1 and TRBJ2-2; 11 positions match TRBD1. After removal of 2 bases from V and 4 bases from J, the junction contained 7 bases not matched to a gene. Germline-derived CDR1 and CDR2 are SGHRS and YFSETQ. The CDR3 is made up of 17 amino acids. CDR3 region: CASSFQDRGRFTGELFF. For the CDR3, the DNA is TGCGCCAGCAGCTTCCAGGACAGGGGGCGCTTCACCGGGGAGCTGTTTTTT.

In regard to this clone: Other DNA sequences from this sample encode an identical CDR3 as well. V usage is TRBV19 and J usage is TRBJ2-7; D is ambiguous. Between the trimmed V and J ends, which lost 1 base and 0 bases, there was a span of 4 bases. In germline, CDR1 is LNHDA, CDR2 SQIVND (reference sequence). This CDR3 is 13 amino acids long. CDR3 DNA: TGTGCCAGTAGTATAGGGGGCTCCTACGAGCAGTACTTC. This codes for CASSIGGSYEQYF.

The chain recombines TRBV5-8 with TRBJ1-1; unclear D gene. The CDR3 has 13 amino acids. The germline V and J ends were trimmed by 2 bases and 0 bases, with 5 bases remaining between them. CDR1 and CDR2 from the germline V gene are SGHTS and YDEGEE. The CDR3 nucleotides read TGTGCCAGCAGCTTAGGTTTGAACACTGAAGCTTTCTTT. The encoded protein is CASSLGLNTEAFF.

CDR3 sequence (DNA): TGTGCCACCAGCAGGAGAGGCCAGAACACCGGGGAGCTGTTTTTT. It yields the protein CATSRRGQNTGELFF. V gene TRBV15 combines with J gene TRBJ2-2, with D hard to call. Germline CDR1 is LNHNV and CDR2 is YYDKDF (reference sequence). Trimming took off 3 bases at V and 1 base at J, with 9 bases between the two ends. This CDR3 is 15 amino acids long.

The CDR3: CASSRLNTNTEAFF. The CDR3 DNA reads TGTGCCAGCAGCCGATTGAACACGAACACTGAAGCTTTCTTT. This chain connects TRBV11-3 to TRBJ1-1; D unclear. Germline V lookup: CDR1 SGHNT, CDR2 YENEEA. V lost 5 bases to trimming and J lost 1 base, with 11 bases between them. The CDR3 runs to 14 residues.

This clone was seen a single time. J is TRBJ1-1 and V is TRBV28; perhaps TRBD1 as D (6 bases). Germline CDR1 is MDHEN and CDR2 is SYDVKM. Trimming pared 5 bases from V and 1 base from J, leaving 23 bases between. CDR3 length: 18 amino acids. The CDR3 sequence: CASSPHLGKKQGNTEAFF. The CDR3 DNA is TGTGCCAGCAGTCCCCACCTGGGGAAGAAACAGGGGAACACTGAAGCTTTCTTT. The full variable domain, rest sourced from reference TRBV28 and TRBJ1-1, is DVKVTQSSRYLVKRTGEKVFLECVQDMDHENMFWYRQDPGLGLRLIYFSYDVKMKEKGDIPEGYSVSREKKERFSLILESASTNQTSMYLCASSPHLGKKQGNTEAFFGQGTRLTVV.

The rearrangement links TRBV19 to TRBJ1-4, with D uncertain. V dropped 0 bases and J dropped 8 bases, with 16 bases sitting between them. Germline values: CDR1 LNHDA, CDR2 SQIVND (reference sequence). The CDR3 loop spans 16 amino acids. This chain's CDR3 is CASSIDNRLWSEKLFF. As DNA, the CDR3 is TGTGCCAGTAGTATAGATAACCGTCTATGGAGCGAAAAACTGTTTTTT.

The V and J genes are TRBV9 and TRBJ1-2, with unresolved D. Trimming stripped 1 base from V and 4 bases from J, with 11 bases between. The CDR3 consists of 14 residues. Germline V gene sequence: CDR1 SGDLS, CDR2 YYNGEE. CDR3 region: CASSVRGNSYGYTF. Written as DNA, the CDR3 is TGTGCCAGCAGCGTACGGGGAAACTCCTATGGCTACACCTTC.

V is TRBV6-6 and J is TRBJ2-1; TRBD1 is a possible D gene (6 bases). Germline loops: CDR1 MNHNY, CDR2 SVGAGI (reference sequence). This CDR3 has 12 residues. The V gene lost 4 bases and the J gene lost 7 bases, with 8 bases spanning the gap. DNA for the CDR3: TGTGCCAGCAGTTTACAGGGAAATGAGCAGTTCTTC. Encoded protein: CASSLQGNEQFF.

This clone was picked up a small number of times. V and J are TRBV6-5 and TRBJ1-1; D ambiguous. Between the trimmed V and J ends, which lost 4 bases and 5 bases, there was a span of 14 bases. Germline V gene sequence: CDR1 MNHEY, CDR2 SVGAGI. CDR3 length equals 14 residues. The CDR3 region is CASSLSPSGTEAFF. The CDR3 nucleotides read TGTGCCAGCAGTTTATCTCCGAGCGGGACTGAAGCTTTCTTT.

The chain joins TRBV5-1 to TRBJ2-2, with a possible D match to TRBD2 (6 bases). CDR3 size: 15 residues. Between the trimmed V and J ends, which lost 6 bases and 5 bases, there was a span of 17 bases. Germline V CDR1 and CDR2: SGHRS, YFSETQ. CDR3 DNA: TGCGCCAGCACCCCGCCGGGAGAAGGGACCGGGGAGCTGTTTTTT. As protein: CASTPPGEGTGELFF.

V usage is TRBV25-1 and J usage is TRBJ1-2, with TRBD1 identical over 9 bases. The germline gives CDR1 MGHDK, CDR2 SYGVNS. V gave up 6 bases and J gave up 2 bases; unmatched junction bases: 1. The CDR3 extends over 13 amino acids. The CDR3 is CASRGQGNYGYTF. CDR3 sequence (DNA): TGTGCCAGCAGAGGACAGGGGAACTATGGCTACACCTTC.

The chain employs TRBV29-1 and TRBJ2-5; D tentatively fits TRBD1 or TRBD2 (5 bases each). V shed 7 bases and J shed 4 bases, with 10 bases lying between them. The CDR3 consists of 11 residues. Germline lookup yields CDR1 SQVTM and CDR2 ANQGSEA. The CDR3 reads CSGTRGETQYF. The CDR3 DNA sequence: TGCAGCGGAACGAGGGGAGAGACCCAGTACTTC.

The J gene is TRBJ1-2, the V gene TRBV11-2; D is unclear. The CDR3 extends over 13 amino acids. In germline, CDR1 is SGHAT, CDR2 FQNNGV. Deletions cut 1 base from V and 3 bases from J, with 6 bases between. Here the CDR3 DNA reads TGTGCCAGCAGCTTAGGACCGCACTATGGCTACACCTTC. Translating it yields CASSLGPHYGYTF.

The chain combines TRBV2 with TRBJ2-1; D is perhaps TRBD2 (6 bases). The CDR3 runs 16 residues. The V end was cut by 9 bases, the J end by 1 base, with 19 bases between. Germline V gene sequence: CDR1 SNHLY, CDR2 FYNNEI. CDR3: CAREVIRDSSYNEQFF. CDR3 nucleotides: TGTGCCAGAGAAGTGATAAGGGACTCTTCCTACAATGAGCAGTTCTTC.

The chain couples TRBV29-1 to TRBJ2-5; no firm D call. The germline V gene encodes CDR1 SQVTM and CDR2 ANQGSEA. V was clipped by 6 bases and J by 2 bases, with 16 bases between them. There are 14 residues in the CDR3. The CDR3: CSVALGSRQETQYF. The CDR3 nucleotides are TGCAGCGTCGCCCTGGGGTCTCGTCAAGAGACCCAGTACTTC.

The gene calls are TRBV27 and TRBJ1-6; D is possibly TRBD1 (5 bases). The CDR3 contains 16 residues. Trimming left V 3 bases short and J 0 bases short, with 9 bases between. Germline loops: CDR1 MNHEY, CDR2 SMNVEV (reference sequence). The CDR3 is CASSFGAGSYNSPLHF. The CDR3 DNA reads as TGTGCCAGCAGTTTTGGGGCCGGCTCCTATAATTCACCCCTCCACTTT.

On this clone itself: This specimen includes other DNA sequences encoding the same CDR3. The V call is TRBV9, the J call TRBJ2-5; perhaps D is TRBD1 or TRBD2 (5 bases each). V was shortened by 0 bases and J by 2 bases, with 8 bases between the two germline ends. Per the germline V gene, CDR1 is SGDLS and CDR2 is YYNGEE. CDR3 size: 14 residues. The CDR3: CASSVGGGQETQYF. DNA of the CDR3: TGTGCCAGCAGCGTAGGTGGGGGTCAAGAGACCCAGTACTTC.

This clone was seen just once. The rearrangement uses TRBV12-5 and TRBJ1-5, with D possibly being TRBD1 (5 bases). Trimming cost V 1 base and J 3 bases, with 13 bases left between them. CDR3 length equals 16 residues. Germline lookup yields CDR1 LGHNT and CDR2 FRNRAP. The CDR3 sequence is CASGLGRTRYNQPQHF. CDR3 nucleotides: TGTGCTAGTGGTTTGGGGCGGACACGCTACAATCAGCCCCAGCATTTT.

The genes are TRBV13 and TRBJ2-1, with a tentative D call TRBD2 (7 bases). CDR3 length: 17 residues. Trimming left V 3 bases short and J 0 bases short, with 15 bases between. Per the germline V gene, CDR1 is PRHDT and CDR2 is FYEKMQ (reference sequence). The DNA of the CDR3 is TGTGCCAGCAGCTTTACCATAGGGGGGGTCTCCTACAATGAGCAGTTCTTC. It translates to CASSFTIGGVSYNEQFF.

The rearrangement uses TRBV2 and TRBJ1-1; D not resolved. The CDR3 contains 12 residues. The V end lost 7 bases, the J end lost 4 bases, and 10 bases lay between the germline ends. Germline CDR1 reads SNHLY; CDR2 reads FYNNEI. The CDR3 sequence: CASTMGITEAFF. CDR3 nucleotides: TGTGCCAGCACGATGGGGATCACTGAAGCTTTCTTT. The variable domain in full, with the rest retrieved from reference TRBV2 and TRBJ1-1, is EPEVTQTPSHQVTQMGQEVILRCVPISNHLYFYWYRQILGQKVEFLVSFYNNEISEKSEIFDDQFSVERPDGSNFTLKIRSTKLEDSAMYFCASTMGITEAFFGQGTRLTVV.

The rearrangement joins TRBV30 to TRBJ2-7; 8 positions agree with TRBD1. Per germline, CDR1 GTSNPN and CDR2 SVGIG (reference sequence). The CDR3 covers 13 residues. V lost 7 bases to trimming and J lost 5 bases; unmatched junction nucleotides: 10. This chain's CDR3 is CALRQGSLDEQYF. In DNA form, the CDR3 reads TGTGCCTTAAGACAGGGGAGCCTGGACGAGCAGTACTTC.

For the CDR3, the DNA is TGCGCCAGCAGCTTGGGCGGCGGGGGGGCCCCAGATACGCAGTATTTT. Translating gives CASSLGGGGAPDTQYF. This chain uses TRBV5-1 with TRBJ2-3, with 9 bases that match TRBD2. Germline CDR1 and CDR2: SGHRS and YFSETQ. V was clipped by 0 bases and J by 4 bases; unmatched bases: 6. The CDR3 length is 16 residues.

This clone is a singleton in its sample. The chain couples TRBV7-8 to TRBJ1-6; D is possibly TRBD1 (6 bases). The CDR3 spans 17 residues. The germline V gene encodes CDR1 SGHVS and CDR2 FQNEAQ. V dropped 1 base and J dropped 5 bases, with 15 bases sitting between them. CDR3 residues: CASSLGRWGADNSPLHF. For the CDR3, the DNA is TGTGCCAGCAGCTTAGGGAGATGGGGGGCGGATAATTCACCCCTCCACTTT.